The rows below give T cell receptor beta chains drawn from one sample of a study of radiation and T cells in renal cell carcinoma. TCRdb's copy holds only in-frame clones and misses some; the assay was immunoSEQ multiplex PCR. The sample yields fewer than 85,000 clones, 89% seen once. The sample in question was blood, obtained from a patient whose treatment included radiotherapy and nephrectomy. The origin of the receptors is a woman in her seventies with renal cell carcinoma. The CDR3 runs from the conserved cysteine through the conserved F or W. The D gene is left open where the match is weak. Expanded clones get a size class; other rows say once, few or many, or leave the size out.

clone_size d_call j_call v_call cdr3_nt cdr3_aa
NA TRBD1 TRBJ1-6 TRBV11-3 TGTGCCAGCAGCTTACAAGGGACAGGGAACAATTCACCCCTCCACTTT CASSLQGTGNNSPLHF
NA NA TRBJ1-2 TRBV7-2 TGTGCCAGCCCTCGGGCCGGTAACTATGGCTACACCTTC CASPRAGNYGYTF
NA TRBD2 TRBJ2-3 TRBV5-4 TGTGCCAGCAGCACCGGGACTAGTCCCCAAGATACGCAGTATTTT CASSTGTSPQDTQYF
NA NA TRBJ1-1 TRBV19 TGTGCCAGTAGTATAAAAGGGGACGCATTGAACACTGAAGCTTTCTTT CASSIKGDALNTEAFF
once TRBD2 TRBJ2-5 TRBV30 TGTGCCTGGAGAAGCGGGGGGGTCCAAGAGACCCAGTACTTC CAWRSGGVQETQYF
once TRBD1 TRBJ1-2 TRBV9 TGTGCCAGCAGTCGAAGGGCGGACAGGAATGGCTACACCTTC CASSRRADRNGYTF
NA NA TRBJ1-2 TRBV30 TGTGCCTGGAGTCCTTTGGGACTGCTTTATGGCTACACCTTC CAWSPLGLLYGYTF
NA TRBD2 TRBJ2-3 TRBV5-6 TGTGCCAGCAGCTTGGCTAGCGGGGGGCCCGGTGGCACAGATACGCAGTATTTT CASSLASGGPGGTDTQYF
NA NA TRBJ1-1 TRBV27 TGTGCCAGCAGTTCCTCTAGGGGGGACACTGAAGCTTTCTTT CASSSSRGDTEAFF
NA NA TRBJ2-1 TRBV4-2 TGTGCCAGCAGCCAAGATCGGGGCGAGCAGTTCTTC CASSQDRGEQFF
NA NA TRBJ2-7 TRBV10-1 TGCGCCAGCAGTACAATCTCTGGGATCTACGAGCAGTACTTC CASSTISGIYEQYF
once NA TRBJ2-7 TRBV5-6 TGTGCCAGCAGCTTCACGGGTCGGGACGAGCAGTACTTC CASSFTGRDEQYF
NA NA TRBJ2-3 TRBV7-2 TGTGCCAGCAGTCGCGGGGGCACTAGCACAGATACGCAGTATTTT CASSRGGTSTDTQYF
NA NA TRBJ1-1 TRBV5-4 TGTGCCAGCAGCAGTCCGATGGGGGCCACTGAAGCTTTCTTT CASSSPMGATEAFF
NA NA TRBJ1-4 TRBV4-3 TGCGCCAGCAGCCAAGATTGGTCAACTAATGAAAAACTGTTTTTT CASSQDWSTNEKLFF
NA NA TRBJ2-7 TRBV18 TGTGCCAGCACCCGAGGGAAGACATCCTACGAGCAGTACTTC CASTRGKTSYEQYF
NA NA TRBJ2-5 TRBV7-6 TGTGCCAGCAGCTTAGCGCAGGGGAAGGAGACCCAGTACTTC CASSLAQGKETQYF
NA TRBD1 TRBJ1-6 TRBV6-5 TGTGCCAGCAGTCCCGGGACAGGGGGTTCACCCCTCCACTTT CASSPGTGGSPLHF
NA NA TRBJ1-1 TRBV9 TGTGCCAGCAGCGTACAGGGCAGGACGAACACTGAAGCTTTCTTT CASSVQGRTNTEAFF
NA NA TRBJ1-1 TRBV2 TGTGCCAGCGGCCTGGACAGCGTCACTGAAGCTTTCTTT CASGLDSVTEAFF
few NA TRBJ2-7 TRBV7-6 TGTGCCAGCAGCTCCTCATCCTACGAGCAGTACTTC CASSSSSYEQYF
NA NA TRBJ2-7 TRBV5-1 TGCGCCAGCAGCTTAAGAGGGGCCTACGAGCAGTACTTC CASSLRGAYEQYF
NA NA TRBJ1-1 TRBV5-5 TGTGCCAGCAGCGTTATAACTAAATGGGGCCCTGAAGCTTTCTTT CASSVITKWGPEAFF
NA TRBD1 TRBJ2-1 TRBV7-9 TGTGCCAGCAGCCATCGGACAGGGGCGGTCAATGAGCAGTTCTTC CASSHRTGAVNEQFF
NA NA TRBJ1-6 TRBV7-8 TGTGCCAGCAGGCCAGGGGTGTCCTATAATTCACCCCTCCACTTT CASRPGVSYNSPLHF
NA NA TRBJ1-5 TRBV19 TGTGCCAGTAGTATCGTGGACGGGCCGAATCAGCCCCAGCATTTT CASSIVDGPNQPQHF
NA NA TRBJ1-6 TRBV2 TGTGCCAGCAGTGAAGTTCGGGGGAATTCACCCCTCCACTTT CASSEVRGNSPLHF
NA NA TRBJ1-1 TRBV19 TGTGCCAGTAGTACTTCCCGGAACACTGAAGCTTTCTTT CASSTSRNTEAFF
NA TRBD1 TRBJ1-1 TRBV7-2 TGTGCCAGCAGCTTAGGACAGGGAAACACTGAAGCTTTCTTT CASSLGQGNTEAFF
few NA TRBJ2-3 TRBV5-1 TGCGCCAGCAGCTTGGCCGGGACACGAGAAGATACGCAGTATTTT CASSLAGTREDTQYF
NA NA TRBJ1-1 TRBV7-9 TGTGCCAGCAGCCGCCAACAGATGAACACTGAAGCTTTCTTT CASSRQQMNTEAFF
NA NA TRBJ1-2 TRBV4-2 TGTGCCAGCAGCCAAGAAAGCCGGGGGGACTATGGCTACACCTTC CASSQESRGDYGYTF
few NA TRBJ2-7 TRBV28 TGTGCCAGCAGTTTCCAGGGCTACGAGCAGTACTTC CASSFQGYEQYF
NA TRBD1 TRBJ1-2 TRBV30 TGTGCCGGTGAGGGACAGGGAGGATCCAACTATGGCTACACCTTC CAGEGQGGSNYGYTF
NA NA TRBJ1-1 TRBV7-2 TGTGCCAGCAGCTTACGTTTACAGGGAGCGAACACTGAAGCTTTCTTT CASSLRLQGANTEAFF
once TRBD1 TRBJ2-6 TRBV19 TGTGCCAGTAGTATCCTAAAGGGGGCGTCTGGGGCCAACGTCCTGACTTTC CASSILKGASGANVLTF
NA NA TRBJ2-5 TRBV5-1 TGCGCCAGCAGCTTCGGCCTAGACCACTGGCAAGAGACCCAGTACTTC CASSFGLDHWQETQYF
NA NA TRBJ1-1 TRBV6-5 TGTGCCAGCAGTCTCCCGGCGGCTGAAGCTTTCTTT CASSLPAAEAFF
NA NA TRBJ1-2 TRBV30 TGTGCCTGGAGCCGGTTCTATGGCTACACCTTC CAWSRFYGYTF
NA NA TRBJ2-3 TRBV7-2 TGTGCCAGCGGCAGGGGAACAGATACGCAGTATTTT CASGRGTDTQYF
once NA TRBJ2-5 TRBV28 TGTGCCAGCAGTTTAAATGACCGGACCCAGTACTTC CASSLNDRTQYF
NA NA TRBJ2-7 TRBV27 TGTGCCAGCAGTTTCTCGATTGGGGGGTCAAAGGACGAGCAGTACTTC CASSFSIGGSKDEQYF
NA TRBD2 TRBJ2-5 TRBV5-6 TGTGCCAGCAGCGAAATCGGGAGGGGACAAATTGGGGGAGAGACCCAGTACTTC CASSEIGRGQIGGETQYF
NA NA TRBJ1-5 TRBV10-2 TGCGCCAGCAGTGTGGCAGGGATGTATCAGCCCCAGCATTTT CASSVAGMYQPQHF
NA TRBD1 TRBJ1-1 TRBV7-2 TGTGCCAGCAGCACTTACCGGGACAGAAACACTGAAGCTTTCTTT CASSTYRDRNTEAFF
NA NA TRBJ1-6 TRBV28 TGTGCCAGCAGTTTATATCCTCTTTCGGATTCACCCCTCCACTTT CASSLYPLSDSPLHF
NA NA TRBJ1-5 TRBV6-1 TGTGCCAGCAGTGATATGGGTGGGGTGAACAATCAGCCCCAGCATTTT CASSDMGGVNNQPQHF
NA NA TRBJ1-6 TRBV29-1 TGCAGCGTTGGCCAGGATAATTCACCCCTCCACTTT CSVGQDNSPLHF
once NA TRBJ1-4 TRBV9 TGTGCCAGCAGCGTAGAATTTGGGAGGGTATTGCATGAAAAACTGTTTTTT CASSVEFGRVLHEKLFF
few NA TRBJ1-1 TRBV30 TGTGCCTGGAGTGTACAAAGTCCGGGACCCACTGAAGCTTTCTTT CAWSVQSPGPTEAFF
NA NA TRBJ1-4 TRBV7-9 TGTGCCAGCAGCTTAGGTACAGATGAAAAACTGTTTTTT CASSLGTDEKLFF
NA NA TRBJ1-2 TRBV5-6 TGTGCCAGCAGCCCAATTAGCCAGGCCGTCACCTATGGCTACACCTTC CASSPISQAVTYGYTF
NA NA TRBJ1-2 TRBV30 TGTGCCTGGAGCAGGGAGAAGGATGGCTACACCTTC CAWSREKDGYTF
NA TRBD1 TRBJ1-4 TRBV25-1 TGTGCCAGCCGCAACCCGGGACAGCATGAAAAACTGTTTTTT CASRNPGQHEKLFF
NA NA TRBJ1-2 TRBV2 TGTGCCAGCGGGGCGGACAGCCTTTACTATGGCTACACCTTC CASGADSLYYGYTF
NA NA TRBJ1-2 TRBV6-4 TGTGCCAGCAGTCCTGGAACGACAGCTAACTATGGCTACACCTTC CASSPGTTANYGYTF
few TRBD1 TRBJ2-7 TRBV5-1 TGCGCCAGCAGCGCCGGGACAGGGAGAGAGCAGTACTTC CASSAGTGREQYF